This T cell receptor (beta chain) originates from a study of blood T cell repertoires in COVID-19. Sequencing used immunoSEQ multiplex PCR; TCRdb keeps in-frame clones, though not all of them. The sample contains approximately 240,000 clones, roughly 88% of which appear only once. V shed 6 bases and J 5 bases; nucleotides not matched to a gene: 6. From germline, CDR1 is SGHAT and CDR2 FQNNGV. The CDR3 is 14 amino acids. J is TRBJ2-7 and V is TRBV11-2; the match to TRBD2 covers 11 bases. The sequenced material came from peripheral blood. The origin of this receptor is a woman in her 40s who had recovered from COVID-19. The CDR3 spells CASRTSGAPHEQYF. The DNA of the CDR3 is TGTGCCAGCAGGACTAGCGGGGCCCCCCACGAGCAGTACTTC. The variable domain in full, with the rest retrieved from reference TRBV11-2 and TRBJ2-7, is EAGVAQSPRYKIIEKRQSVAFWCNPISGHATLYWYQQILGQGPKLLIQFQNNGVVDDSQLPKDRFSAERLKGVDSTLKIQPAKLEDSAVYLCASRTSGAPHEQYFGPGTRLTVT.